The present entry profiles one T cell receptor beta chain with its context. The data are from a study of blood T cell repertoires in COVID-19. For the study at large: PBMCs, B-cell-depleted T cells, or T cells were the source of the cDNA or gDNA that made up the material.

Assay used: immunoSEQ multiplex PCR; TCRdb lists only in-frame clones, some missing. The sample carries about 250,000 clones, approximately 86% recorded once. Sequenced input: peripheral blood. The sequence was collected from a woman aged 60 to 75 who had recovered from COVID-19.

CDR3 in DNA: TGTGCCAGCAGCTTATTAGAACAGGGAAGTAATTCACCCCTCCACTTT. Its translation is CASSLLEQGSNSPLHF. The genes are TRBV13 and TRBJ1-6, with a tentative D call TRBD1 (6 bases). The V gene lost 2 bases and the J gene lost 6 bases, with 14 bases spanning the gap. The germline gives CDR1 PRHDT, CDR2 FYEKMQ (reference sequence). CDR3 length: 16 residues.